This T cell receptor (beta chain) stems from a study of cytomegalovirus exposure and HLA in healthy donors. Germline V gene lookup returns CDR1 LNHNV and CDR2 YYDKDF (reference sequence). The CDR3 is 18 amino acids. V lost 1 base and J lost 10, with 25 bases in between. Profiled with immunoSEQ multiplex PCR; TCRdb holds only in-frame clones, not every one. The sample holds about 160,000 clones, about 89% seen once. The source material was PBMCs. The chain links TRBV15 to TRBJ2-2; possibly TRBD1 for D (6 bases). The TCR comes from a woman aged 18-35 years in good health and CMV-seropositive. Written as DNA, the CDR3 is TGTGCCACCAGCAGAGTCGGAGTAGGCACTGCAGGGGTCGAGGAGCTGTTTTTT. Protein sequence: CATSRVGVGTAGVEELFF.